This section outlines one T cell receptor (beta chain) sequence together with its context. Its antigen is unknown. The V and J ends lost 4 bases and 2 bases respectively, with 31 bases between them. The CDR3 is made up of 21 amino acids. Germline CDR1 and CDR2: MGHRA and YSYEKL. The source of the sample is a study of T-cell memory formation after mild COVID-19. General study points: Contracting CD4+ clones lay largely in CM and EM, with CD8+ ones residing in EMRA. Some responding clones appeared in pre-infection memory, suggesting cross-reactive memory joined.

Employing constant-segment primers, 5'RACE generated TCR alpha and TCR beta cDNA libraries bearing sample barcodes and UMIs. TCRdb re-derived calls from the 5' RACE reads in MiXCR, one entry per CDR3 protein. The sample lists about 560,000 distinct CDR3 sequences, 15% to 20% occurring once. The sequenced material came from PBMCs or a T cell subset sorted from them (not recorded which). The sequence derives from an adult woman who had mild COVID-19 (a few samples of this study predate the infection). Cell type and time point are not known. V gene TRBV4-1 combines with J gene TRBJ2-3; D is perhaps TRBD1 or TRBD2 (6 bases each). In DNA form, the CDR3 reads TGCGCCAGCAGCCCGAGAGGAGGGACACGGGGGTTTTCGACAAACACAGATACGCAGTATTTT. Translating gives CASSPRGGTRGFSTNTDTQYF.